A selection of T cell receptor beta chains follows, all from one sample in a study of cytomegalovirus exposure and HLA in healthy donors. Data came from immunoSEQ multiplex PCR; TCRdb stores just in-frame clones and leaves some out. The table shows 150,000 to 200,000 clones, with over 60% occurring only once. The specimen sequenced was PBMCs. These receptors were collected from a girl aged 5-17 years in good health and CMV-seronegative. Both conserved end residues are part of each CDR3. D genes are given only for firm matches. Rows may omit the clone size; those that give it use once, few, many or a size class.

j_gene,len,abundance,v_gene,d_gene,CDR3aa,CDR3nt
TRBJ1-1,14,.,TRBV2,.,CASSEWQMNTEAFF,TGTGCCAGCAGTGAATGGCAGATGAACACTGAAGCTTTCTTT
TRBJ2-7,14,.,TRBV5-1,TRBD1,CASSLDRGAYEQYF,TGCGCCAGCAGCTTAGACAGGGGGGCCTACGAGCAGTACTTC
TRBJ2-7,18,.,TRBV6-1,TRBD1,CASSEALIPTGGNYEQYF,TGTGCCAGCAGTGAAGCTTTAATCCCCACAGGGGGAAACTACGAGCAGTACTTC
TRBJ1-1,13,.,TRBV7-9,.,CASTYREGQGAFF,TGTGCCAGCACGTACAGGGAAGGGCAGGGAGCTTTCTTT
TRBJ2-5,13,.,TRBV6-5,.,CATVDTAKGTQYF,TGTGCCACCGTTGACACGGCAAAAGGTACCCAGTACTTC
TRBJ2-7,16,.,TRBV5-6,.,CASTRGGEANSYEQYF,TGTGCCAGCACCAGAGGGGGGGAGGCGAATTCCTACGAGCAGTACTTC
TRBJ1-6,15,few,TRBV6-5,.,CASGYRGQPPSPLHF,TGTGCCAGCGGATATCGGGGACAACCTCCATCACCCCTCCACTTT
TRBJ2-7,16,.,TRBV18,TRBD1,CASSPDRQGVYWEQYF,TGTGCCAGCTCGCCAGATCGACAGGGGGTATATTGGGAGCAGTACTTC
TRBJ1-4,14,.,TRBV6-6,.,CASTGGGSREKLFF,TGTGCCAGCACCGGGGGGGGCAGTAGGGAAAAACTGTTTTTT
TRBJ1-6,16,.,TRBV4-2,TRBD1,CASSQRTGGNNSPLHF,TGTGCCAGCAGCCAGCGGACAGGGGGAAATAATTCACCCCTCCACTTT
TRBJ2-2,15,.,TRBV15,TRBD1,CATSSGQVATGELFF,TGTGCCACCAGCAGTGGACAGGTAGCCACCGGGGAGCTGTTTTTT
TRBJ1-2,15,.,TRBV6-6,TRBD1,CASSSGQGARYGYTF,TGTGCCAGCAGCTCGGGACAGGGGGCAAGGTATGGCTACACCTTC
TRBJ2-4,19,.,TRBV18,.,CASSPPRNPLEEAKNIQYF,TGTGCCAGCTCACCCCCCCGTAATCCCCTCGAGGAAGCCAAAAACATTCAGTACTTC
TRBJ1-6,14,.,TRBV10-3,TRBD1,CAVSEGTENSPLHF,TGTGCCGTCAGTGAGGGGACAGAGAATTCACCCCTCCACTTT
TRBJ1-1,14,few,TRBV28,.,CASSQGDLNTEAFF,TGTGCCAGCAGTCAAGGGGACTTGAACACTGAAGCTTTCTTT
TRBJ2-5,14,.,TRBV5-4,.,CASSLAARQETQYF,TGTGCCAGCAGCTTGGCGGCTAGACAAGAGACCCAGTACTTC
TRBJ2-1,16,few,TRBV15,TRBD2,CATSTRLAGPGDEQFF,TGTGCCACCAGCACAAGACTAGCGGGGCCCGGGGATGAGCAGTTCTTC
TRBJ2-7,16,.,TRBV9,TRBD1,CASSGVGTASLYEQYF,TGTGCCAGCAGCGGGGTCGGGACAGCCTCCCTCTACGAGCAGTACTTC
TRBJ2-7,14,few,TRBV5-1,.,CASSLERATYEQYF,TGCGCCAGCAGCTTGGAGCGGGCCACGTACGAGCAGTACTTC
TRBJ1-6,16,.,TRBV7-3,.,CASSLRAGGSNSPLHF,TGTGCCAGCAGCCTCAGGGCGGGGGGGAGTAATTCACCCCTCCACTTT
TRBJ1-1,14,.,TRBV5-1,TRBD1,CASSPTGRDTEAFF,TGCGCCAGCAGCCCGACAGGGCGTGACACTGAAGCTTTCTTT
TRBJ1-5,15,.,TRBV7-2,.,CASSLGQANNQPQHF,TGTGCCAGCAGCTTAGGACAGGCAAACAATCAGCCCCAGCATTTT
TRBJ1-2,15,once,TRBV4-1,.,CASSPTGSRGYGYTF,TGCGCCAGCAGCCCCACGGGCAGCAGGGGATATGGCTACACCTTC
TRBJ1-2,14,.,TRBV5-1,.,CASTTTPGEYGYTF,TGCGCCAGCACCACGACACCAGGGGAGTATGGCTACACCTTC
TRBJ2-7,15,few,TRBV14,.,CASSQGLWSSYEQYF,TGTGCCAGCAGCCAAGGGTTGTGGAGCTCCTACGAGCAGTACTTC
TRBJ2-5,19,.,TRBV4-1,.,CASSQVLDMPPLSQETQYF,TGCGCCAGCAGCCAGGTATTGGACATGCCTCCCCTGAGCCAAGAGACCCAGTACTTC
TRBJ1-5,16,few,TRBV6-7,.,CASNNESGNSNQPQHF,TGTGCCAGCAATAACGAATCGGGAAATAGCAATCAGCCCCAGCATTTT
TRBJ2-7,14,.,TRBV6-5,TRBD2,CASSYRGLAGEQYF,TGTGCCAGCAGTTACCGCGGACTAGCAGGCGAGCAGTACTTC
TRBJ2-5,16,.,TRBV13,TRBD2,CASSTRLAAYQETQYF,TGTGCCAGCAGCACACGACTAGCGGCGTACCAAGAGACCCAGTACTTC
TRBJ1-6,15,.,TRBV6-6,.,CASSYLENYNSPLHF,TGTGCCAGCAGTTACCTAGAAAACTATAACTCACCCCTCCACTTT
TRBJ1-6,16,.,TRBV28,TRBD1,CASSLGQGVVGSPLHF,TGTGCCAGCAGTTTGGGACAGGGGGTAGTAGGATCACCCCTCCACTTT
TRBJ2-3,17,.,TRBV19,.,CASSIGSAAGAPDTQYF,TGTGCCAGTAGTATAGGGTCCGCGGCAGGGGCCCCAGATACGCAGTATTTT
TRBJ1-1,13,.,TRBV5-1,.,CASSSGGYTEAFF,TGCGCCAGCAGCTCGGGGGGCTACACTGAAGCTTTCTTT
TRBJ1-1,13,.,TRBV12-5,.,CASGRGGNTEAFF,TGTGCTAGTGGACGGGGAGGAAACACTGAAGCTTTCTTT
TRBJ2-2,17,.,TRBV18,TRBD2,CASSLFSGGKTDGELFF,TGTGCCAGCTCACTTTTTAGCGGGGGGAAGACCGACGGGGAGCTGTTTTTT
TRBJ1-1,14,.,TRBV7-8,.,CASSPTRDTWRAFF,TGTGCCAGCAGCCCCACTCGGGACACATGGAGAGCTTTCTTT
TRBJ2-2,16,.,TRBV5-1,TRBD1,CASSLATGLFPGELFF,TGCGCCAGCAGCTTGGCGACAGGGTTATTTCCCGGGGAGCTGTTTTTT
TRBJ1-2,13,.,TRBV5-1,TRBD1,CASSSGQGESYTF,TGCGCCAGCAGCTCGGGACAGGGGGAGAGCTACACCTTC
TRBJ2-7,13,.,TRBV7-8,TRBD1,CASSLGQDYEQYF,TGTGCCAGCAGCTTGGGACAGGACTACGAGCAGTACTTC
TRBJ2-1,13,.,TRBV5-6,.,CASSWGRVNEQFF,TGTGCCAGCTCCTGGGGCAGGGTCAATGAGCAGTTCTTC
TRBJ1-6,15,once,TRBV7-2,.,CASSLAPGSNSPLHF,TGTGCCAGCAGCTTAGCGCCGGGGTCTAATTCACCCCTCCACTTT
TRBJ2-7,15,few,TRBV29-1,TRBD2,CSVAVVAGISYEQYF,TGCAGCGTTGCCGTGGTAGCGGGGATCTCCTACGAGCAGTACTTC
TRBJ1-2,11,.,TRBV7-8,.,CASSSKSGYTF,TGTGCCAGCAGCTCCAAGAGTGGCTACACCTTC
TRBJ1-1,19,.,TRBV14,TRBD1,CASSQKRDRRRAQNTEAFF,TGTGCCAGCAGCCAGAAGAGGGACAGGCGTCGGGCCCAGAACACTGAAGCTTTCTTT
TRBJ1-1,14,few,TRBV10-3,.,CAISGARGNTEAFF,TGTGCCATCAGTGGAGCGCGGGGGAACACTGAAGCTTTCTTT
TRBJ1-4,15,.,TRBV9,.,CASSVGQGRDEKLFF,TGTGCCAGCAGCGTAGGTCAGGGGCGTGATGAAAAACTGTTTTTT
TRBJ1-1,11,.,TRBV5-1,.,CASRGNTEAFF,TGCGCCAGTAGGGGTAACACTGAAGCTTTCTTT
TRBJ2-1,15,.,TRBV6-5,TRBD1,CASSQGTGGLGEQFF,TGTGCCAGCAGTCAAGGGACAGGGGGATTAGGTGAGCAGTTCTTC